One and the same sample provided the 18 T cell receptor beta chains below, sequenced in a study of read filtering for tumor transcriptome and immune sequencing. Molecular barcoded adaptors covering alpha/delta and beta/gamma chains were used on roughly 400 ng RNA. Each CDR3 protein is one row after TCRdb ran MiXCR on the reads. The sample includes 45,000 to 50,000 distinct CDR3 sequences, about an eighth of them seen just once. Sequencing was carried out using a population of CD138-negative cells sorted from bone marrow. These receptors all come from a donor older than 35 with multiple myeloma.

This clonotype was detected ten times or more. The chain has TRBV6-5 and TRBJ2-3; 7 bases are a match to TRBD2. The CDR3 has 16 amino acids. Germline-derived CDR1 and CDR2 are MNHEY and SVGAGI. V lost 0 bases and J lost 4; bases outside the gene matches: 7. CDR3 amino acids: CASSYSPRTSSDTQYF. DNA for the CDR3: TGTGCCAGCAGTTACTCGCCCCGGACTAGTTCAGATACGCAGTATTTT.

Concerning this clonotype: At one end, the junction sequence differs from germline, possibly due to a read error. The genes are TRBV18 and TRBJ2-1; a weak D match, TRBD1 (6 bases). The length of the CDR3 is 15 residues. CDR1 is KGHSH and CDR2 is LQKENI in the germline V gene. For the CDR3, the DNA is TGTACCAGCTCACCACCCGACAGGTCCTACAATGAGCAGCTCTTC. As protein: CTSSPPDRSYNEQLF.

A note on this clonotype: A much larger clone differs from this one at a single base, so this may be a read error. V is TRBV5-6 and J is TRBJ2-5; no clear D gene. Trimming pared 3 bases from V and 4 bases from J, leaving 4 bases between. The germline V gene has CDR1 SGHDT and CDR2 YYEEEE. The CDR3 sequence is 11 residues long. Here the CDR3 reads CASSSAETQYF. DNA for the CDR3: TGTGCCAGCAGCTCTGCAGAGACCCAGTACTTC.

This clonotype has at least ten counts. The J gene is TRBJ1-2, the V gene TRBV7-2; 7 positions match TRBD1. Losses at the gene ends were 3 bases for V and 6 bases for J; bases not matched to a gene: 4. Germline assignment: CDR1 SGHTA and CDR2 FQGNSA. This CDR3 comprises 13 residues. CDR3 DNA: TGTGCCAGCAGCTTGGGGACAGTCAATGGCTACACCTTC. Translating it yields CASSLGTVNGYTF.

This clonotype was seen at least ten times. CDR3 DNA: TGTGCCAGCAGCTTCCCCGGGTCGGACGAGCAGTACTTC. The encoded protein is CASSFPGSDEQYF. The chain recombines TRBV5-4 with TRBJ2-7; D unclear. The germline CDR1 and CDR2 sequences are SGHNT and YYREEE (reference sequence). The CDR3 extends over 13 amino acids. V dropped 2 bases and J dropped 5 bases, with 11 bases sitting between them.

The table lists this clonotype with many counts. The chain combines TRBV29-1 with TRBJ2-3, with 7 bases identical to TRBD1. The CDR3 spans 14 residues. The J segment lost 2 bases and the V segment lost 6 bases, leaving 8 bases of the junction unmatched. The germline CDR1 and CDR2 sequences are SQVTM and ANQGSEA. The CDR3 DNA reads as TGCAGCGTGGCAGGGGGTCGAGACACAGATACGCAGTATTTT. It is translated as CSVAGGRDTDTQYF.

Regarding this clonotype: A far more abundant clone sits one base away, making this likely a read error. J is TRBJ2-1 and V is TRBV7-3, with D hard to call. V was trimmed by 5 bases and J by 12 bases, leaving 11 bases between them. Germline values: CDR1 SGHTA, CDR2 FQGTGA. The CDR3 is 11 amino acids. The DNA for the CDR3 is TGTGCCAGCAGCCAGGAGTTTCGGCAGTTCTTC. This sequence encodes CASSQEFRQFF.

The rearrangement links TRBV20-1 to TRBJ2-3; 10 bases match TRBD2. This CDR3 comprises 14 residues. The germline V gene encodes CDR1 DFQATT and CDR2 SNEGSKA (reference sequence). V was clipped by 3 bases and J by 4 bases; unmatched bases: 4. CDR3 in DNA: TGCAGTGCTAGTGGAGCGGGAGGGCCAGATACGCAGTATTTT. Its translation is CSASGAGGPDTQYF.

This clonotype was picked up many times. The chain carries TRBV20-1 and TRBJ2-1; D perhaps matches TRBD2 (5 bases). Trimming removed 3 bases from V and 4 bases from J, with 19 bases in between. This CDR3 spans 16 amino acids. Germline V gene lookup returns CDR1 DFQATT and CDR2 SNEGSKA (reference sequence). CDR3 sequence: CSARPGRSGVYNEQFF. The CDR3 bases are TGCAGTGCTAGGCCCGGTCGCAGCGGCGTATACAATGAGCAGTTCTTC.

This chain's CDR3 is CSAPTSAQRNTQYF. In DNA, the CDR3 is TGCAGTGCGCCGACTAGCGCGCAACGGAATACGCAGTATTTT. V gene TRBV20-1 combines with J gene TRBJ2-3, with TRBD2 matching over 8 bases. The V gene end was trimmed by 6 bases and the J gene end by 7 bases; junction bases not matched to a gene: 12. The CDR3 loop spans 14 amino acids. Per the germline V gene, CDR1 is DFQATT and CDR2 is SNEGSKA (reference sequence).

This clonotype occurred many times. V gene TRBV20-1 combines with J gene TRBJ2-7; TRBD2 aligns across 11 bases. V shed 4 bases, J shed 5 bases, and the junction held 13 bases outside the gene matches. The germline CDR1 and CDR2 sequences are DFQATT and SNEGSKA (reference sequence). The CDR3 spans 16 residues. The CDR3 DNA reads TGCAGTGCTATTCTCCTTAGCGGGAGGGCGGGAAACGAGCAGTACTTC. Its protein product is CSAILLSGRAGNEQYF.

This clonotype was counted ten times or more. One end of the junction varies from germline; a read error may be responsible. V is TRBV20-1 and J is TRBJ2-5; D uncertain. The CDR3 is 11 amino acids. CDR1 DFQATT and CDR2 SNEGSKA come from the germline V gene (reference sequence). The CDR3 region is CSAGDPKTQYF. CDR3 bases: TGCAGTGCTGGAGATCCAAAGACCCAGTACTTC.

This clonotype showed up just once. This sequence is one base from a far larger clone and is likely a read error. This chain joins TRBV7-6 and TRBJ1-4; D call uncertain. This CDR3 is 15 amino acids long. CDR1 and CDR2 (germline): SGHVS, FNYEAQ. The V end was cut by 1 base, the J end by 5 bases, with 11 bases between. The CDR3 reads CASSLGSTFNEKLFF. The CDR3 DNA reads as TGTGCCAGCAGCTTAGGGTCTACCTTCAATGAAAAACTGTTTTTT.

In its sample, this clonotype was seen many times. The chain recombines TRBV20-1 with TRBJ2-5, with 7 bases matching TRBD2. Germline CDR1 DFQATT, CDR2 SNEGSKA (reference sequence). Unmatched junction bases numbered 9, after V lost 0 bases and J lost 2 bases. There are 16 residues in the CDR3. The CDR3 DNA reads as TGCAGTGCTAGAGATCCGGGGGGACCGGGACAAGAGACCCAGTACTTC. Translated: CSARDPGGPGQETQYF.

At least ten counts were recorded for this clonotype. The chain combines TRBV12-3 or TRBV12-4 with TRBJ2-7; weak D call: TRBD2 (5 bases). V dropped 7 bases and J dropped 5 bases, with 12 bases sitting between them. This CDR3 spans 12 amino acids. The CDR3 here is CASTSEADEQYF. The CDR3 DNA is TGTGCCAGCACCTCGGAAGCGGACGAGCAGTACTTC.

As for this clonotype: One end of the junction does not line up with germline, which may come from a read error. V gene TRBV30 combines with J gene TRBJ2-6; D might be TRBD1 (5 bases). In germline, CDR1 is GTSNPN, CDR2 SVGIG (reference sequence). The CDR3 runs 14 residues. The CDR3 here is CAWSHGPGADVLTF. The CDR3 DNA is TGTGCCTGGAGTCACGGTCCTGGGGCCGACGTCCTGACTTTC.

This clonotype showed up many times. This sequence joins TRBV20-1 and TRBJ2-7, with D perhaps matching TRBD2 (6 bases). The CDR3 totals 12 residues. V was shortened by 6 bases and J by 7 bases, with 16 bases between the two germline ends. Looked up from germline, CDR1 is DFQATT and CDR2 is SNEGSKA (reference sequence). The CDR3 DNA sequence: TGCAGTGCACCTAGGAGCGGGCTAGAGCAGTACTTC. Its protein product is CSAPRSGLEQYF.

Of note for this clonotype: Just one base apart from a much larger clone, this may be a read error. J is TRBJ2-1 and V is TRBV9; 9 bases are shared with TRBD2. This CDR3 has 14 residues. Germline V lookup: CDR1 SGDLS, CDR2 YYNGEE. J gave up 9 bases and V 1 base, and 5 bases lay outside the gene matches. The CDR3 bases are TGTGCCAGCAGCGTACGCGGGAGGGATGGTGAGCAGTTCTTC. Encoded protein: CASSVRGRDGEQFF.